This T cell receptor beta chain was found in a study of high-grade serous ovarian cancer treatment subgroups (dated by TCRdb to 2020 to 2023). Study-level background: A mean of roughly 15,000 reads and about 7,500 unique TCR beta rearrangements per sample was generated by sequencing. One primary tumor sample and two metastatic tumor samples were contributed by each patient, so that fewer than 95 samples were obtained in total. Under a laparoscopic triage algorithm, patients with high-grade serous ovarian cancer were grouped by complete gross resection or by neoadjuvant chemotherapy response, and the study profiled the TCR beta repertoires of these patients. Of the approximately 30 patients in the cohort, around 10 had no residual disease after primary surgery (R0), around 10 were excellent NACT responders, and around 10 were poor NACT responders.

General study outcomes and caveats: Spatial information was not captured by bulk tumor TCR sequencing, so insight into HGSC tumor complexity and diversity was limited. TCR clonal relatedness was found to be positively correlated with neoantigen level and, by trend, with copy number variation and mutation load derived from whole-genome sequencing. Repertoire similarity between tumors of the same patient ranged 0.11 to 0.79, whereas almost no similarity was seen between different patients. The TCR repertoire analyses centered on CDR3, and CDR1 and CDR2 were not analyzed.

Inclusive of the bounding cysteine and phenylalanine, the CDR3 is 18 residues long. CDR3 DNA only is kept here, 54 bases in frame from base 1. Looking up the germline V gene yields CDR1 SGHVS and CDR2 FNYEAQ. Trimming at the junction amounts to 0 bases on V and 3 bases on J, and the germline ends lie 21 bases apart. A note on this clone: The antigen this receptor binds is unknown. Per-nucleotide qualities are absent, and no much larger clonotype sits a single base away.

The roughly 100 tumor samples underwent high-throughput TCR profiling with ImmunoSEQ. The study's own analysis went as follows. The repertoire diversity metrics included richness (unique productive sequences), clonality, evenness and relatedness, and the Bhattacharyya coefficient was used to measure similarity between samples. A sensitivity analysis that removed TCRs with fewer than two reads produced consistent conclusions. As stored in TCRdb, this immuneACCESS dataset retains in-frame rearrangements with V and J assigned. A fraction of the clones does not appear; measured against another copy, unresolved V genes explain less than half of the discrepancy, and the remainder lacks a known reason. V and J calls plus clone size are reproduced from that table; the DNA served to infer D and trimming. This sample is represented by fewer than 35,000 clones; about 80% of them were singletons. Around 2.3% of the sample is taken by the ten largest.

Tumor samples were obtained before definitive surgery or chemotherapy. The MD Anderson Biospecimen Extraction Resource handled genomic DNA extraction, while the MD Anderson Cancer Genomics Laboratory carried out the TCR sequencing. The rearranged segments are TRBV7-6 and TRBJ2-7; the D gene is not confidently resolved. The receptor was isolated from a human donor with high-grade serous ovarian cancer. Sequencing was carried out using tumor tissue. The CDR3 loop reads CASSLALSRSAKIYEQYF. The DNA reads TGTGCCAGCAGCTTAGCCCTCTCCCGCTCAGCGAAGATCTACGAGCAGTACTTC. When the CDR3 is completed using the reference TRBV7-6 and TRBJ2-7 genes on either side, the full variable domain is GAGVSQSPRYKVTKRGQDVALRCDPISGHVSLYWYRQALGQGPEFLTYFNYEAQQDKSGLPNDRFSAERPEGSISTLTIQRTEQRDSAMYRCASSLALSRSAKIYEQYFGPGTRLTVT.